The text below deals with one TCR beta chain. As to time point: peripheral blood 6 weeks after treatment start. Between 1 and 8 samples, pretreatment and on-treatment, were given by each patient. Trimming cost V 1 base and J 5 bases, with 13 bases left between them. This CDR3 has 15 residues. The germline gives CDR1 LGHNT, CDR2 FRNRAP. Here immunoSEQ multiplex PCR was the method, and the copy in TCRdb shows in-frame clones only, minus some. The table records around 87,000 clones, around four fifths of them present only once. This entry belongs to a study of PD-L1 blockade in urothelial cancer. The wider study: Patients began atezolizumab, 1,200 mg intravenously every 3 weeks, in about 2014. Treatment start was followed by blood analysis at 3 weeks (second dose) and again at 6 weeks. Patients had undergone 0 to 3 prior chemotherapy regimens.

The receptor was derived from a man between 65 and 85 years old with urothelial cancer. The J gene is TRBJ2-3, the V gene TRBV12-5, with D perhaps TRBD2 (7 bases). Source: PBMCs, taken around atezolizumab (anti-PD-L1) treatment. The CDR3 DNA follows: TGTGCTAGTGGTTTGGGGGGGGGCGTAGGAGATACGCAGTATTTT. This codes for CASGLGGGVGDTQYF.